The clone carrying this T cell receptor beta chain was observed a handful of times. As yet, its antigen is unknown. These data are taken from a study of T-cell memory formation after mild COVID-19. Regarding the study as a whole: Pre-infection memory showed some responding clones, and this suggested that cross-reactive memory joined.

CDR1 SGDLS and CDR2 YYNGEE come from the germline V gene. The CDR3 covers 13 residues. The J segment lost 7 bases and the V segment lost 6 bases, leaving 7 bases of the junction unmatched. TCRdb called the 5' RACE reads again in MiXCR, with one record for every CDR3 protein. The sample includes about 560,000 distinct CDR3 sequences, about 20% of them seen just once. This TCR came from an adult woman who had mild COVID-19 (a few samples of this study predate the infection). Cell type and time point are not known. This chain links TRBV9 with TRBJ2-5; 9 bases line up with TRBD2. The sequenced material came from PBMCs or a T cell subset sorted from them (not recorded which). CDR3 residues: CASNAGGPGTQYF. The CDR3, as DNA: TGTGCCAGCAACGCGGGGGGGCCTGGGACCCAGTACTTC.